This T cell receptor (beta chain) originates from a study of molecular identifiers for immune sequencing clone quantification. Study in general: Replicate RNA came from around 18,000 or 91,000 naive CD8 cells and was split five ways, and four parts were sequenced.

CDR3 size: 15 residues. The V gene end was trimmed by 6 bases and the J gene end by 3 bases; junction bases not matched to a gene: 11. Germline-derived CDR1 and CDR2 are SGDLS and YYNGEE. This clonotype was counted between two and nine times. The antigen remains unidentified. TCRdb analysed the PCR reads with MiXCR anew, one entry per CDR3 protein. Among more than 450,000 distinct CDR3 sequences listed, about a fifth were seen once. General study points: Identical TCR molecules sharing a barcode could underestimate highly expanded clone sizes.

Each library that profiled naive CD8 cells came from roughly 18,000 to 920,000 sorted cells with 10%, 30% or 50% RNA. Sorting selected naive CD8 T cells with a CD8+CD4-CCR7+CD45RA+ phenotype. The chain links TRBV9 to TRBJ2-7; 8 positions match TRBD1. The sequencing input was naive CD8+ T cells from blood, with Jurkat cell RNA spiked in. The subset was: FACS-sorted CD8+CD4-CCR7+CD45RA+ naive T cells. The TCR sequence derives from a human donor in good health. Some libraries in this study had Jurkat cell RNA spiked in. The CDR3 sequence: CASTPTGEVGYEQYF. The DNA for the CDR3 is TGTGCCAGCACCCCGACAGGGGAAGTGGGCTACGAGCAGTACTTC.